This TCR beta chain was recorded in a study of radiotherapy plus CTLA-4 blockade in lung cancer. Study summary: Patients showed objective responses in under 20% of cases, and disease control was achieved by 25% to 35%. General observations from the study: The best predictor of response was reported to be early blood T cell clone dynamics, with interferon-beta. After treatment with radiotherapy plus ipilimumab, TCR clones that came from the tumor expanded in blood.

About this clone itself: Its antigen is not known.

Trimming took 2 bases from V and 4 from J, leaving 3 bases between them. The CDR3 has 12 amino acids. Germline CDR1 and CDR2: SGHAT and FQNNGV. Focal radiation with ipilimumab CTLA-4 blockade was given to patients with chemo-refractory metastatic non-small-cell lung cancer. Repertoires were generated with immunoSEQ multiplex PCR, while TCRdb's copy carries only in-frame clones and drops some. The sample shows 20,000 or so clones, around 86% of them seen only once. This specimen consisted of peripheral blood, obtained from a patient treated with radiotherapy plus ipilimumab. The origin of this receptor is a human donor with non-small cell lung cancer whose response to radiotherapy plus ipilimumab could not be evaluated. The genes are TRBV11-2 and TRBJ1-3; no definite D call. The CDR3: CASSLIGNTIYF. The CDR3 bases are TGTGCCAGCAGCTTAATAGGAAACACCATATATTTT.